What follows describes a single T cell receptor (beta chain). These data belong to a study of vaccination and CD4 T cells after COVID-19. Study-level background: The convalescents were made up of six males and four females, two of whom were Hispanic. Each enrolled participant received a two-dose regimen of either BNT162b2 or mRNA-1273 vaccine.

V was clipped by 5 bases and J by 4 bases, with 8 bases between them. The germline gives CDR1 SGHTA, CDR2 FQGTGA. The CDR3 has 13 amino acids. One entry per CDR3 protein results from TCRdb running MiXCR on the PCR reads. The table includes 15,000 to 20,000 distinct CDR3 sequences, about 62% detected once. The V gene is TRBV7-3, the J gene TRBJ2-2; D call uncertain. The sequence was collected from a human donor who had recovered from COVID-19. The starting material was CD4+ T cells from blood, obtained before SARS-CoV-2 vaccination. Written as DNA, the CDR3 is TGTGCCAGCAGCCGACAAACCACCGGGGAGCTGTTTTTT. It yields the protein CASSRQTTGELFF.